This T cell receptor beta chain was recorded in a study of control samples from healthy donors and cancer patients. The assay was immunoSEQ multiplex PCR, and TCRdb's table has in-frame clones only and misses some. The sample has 50,000 to 55,000 clones, about nine tenths seen once. The trim removed 3 bases at V and 1 base at J, leaving 3 bases unmatched. Germline V gives CDR1 MDHEN, CDR2 SYDVKM. The CDR3 loop spans 16 amino acids. The sample comprised PBMCs. The source is a man aged 55 to 69 with head and neck cancer. The chain employs TRBV28 and TRBJ1-4; 9 bases line up with TRBD1. The CDR3 DNA follows: TGTGCCAGCAGTTTGAGACAGGGGGTAACTAATGAAAAACTGTTTTTT. As protein: CASSLRQGVTNEKLFF.